This TCR beta chain was documented in a study of cytomegalovirus exposure and HLA in healthy donors. CDR1 SGHRS and CDR2 YFSETQ come from the germline V gene. This CDR3 spans 12 amino acids. The V gene end was trimmed by 4 bases and the J gene end by 8 bases; junction bases not matched to a gene: 5. Comments on this clone: Its antigen is not known.

PCR involved 60 Vbeta and 13 Jbeta primers. Per the original data handling: A later analysis counted 80 million or so unique TCR beta chains, around 12 million shared. Using immunoSEQ multiplex PCR, the repertoire was profiled, and TCRdb retains in-frame clones only, with some absent. V and J calls and clone size are as listed in that table; D and trimming were resolved from the DNA. This sample yields 100,000 to 150,000 clones, of which just over 15% are seen a single time; over 1.5% belongs to the top ten. Study results and limitations: Presence/absence analyses supposed approximately even sequencing depth among donors.

The sample consisted of PBMCs. The sequence was collected from a woman aged 18-29 years in good health and CMV-seronegative. This chain joins TRBV5-1 and TRBJ1-1; 7 positions match TRBD1. This CDR3 is CASSQLTGEAFF. DNA for the CDR3: TGCGCCAGCAGCCAGCTGACAGGGGAAGCTTTCTTT.